This T cell receptor beta chain was retrieved from a study of blood T cell repertoires in COVID-19. Across the whole study: Collection of acute and convalescent COVID-19 samples took place in the United States, Italy and Spain. T cells, B-cell-depleted T cells, or PBMCs provided the cDNA or gDNA that served as material.

The CDR3 is 16 amino acids. V dropped 1 base and J dropped 3; count of bases not matched to a gene: 4. The V gene's germline CDR1 is LNHNV and CDR2 YYDKDF (reference sequence). Per the original methods: Amplifying reference gene primers gave estimates of nucleated cell counts. Data came from immunoSEQ multiplex PCR; TCRdb stores just in-frame clones and leaves some out. Clone size and the V and J calls come from that table; the DNA yielded D and trimming. Of approximately 70,000 clones detected, 90% appear once; the ten largest clones hold roughly 6.8%. The sequencing input was peripheral blood. The V gene is TRBV15, the J gene TRBJ2-3; 10 positions agree with TRBD2. The sequence came from a woman aged 80 or over with active COVID-19. The CDR3 nucleotides read TGTGCCACCAGCAGAGTGGCTAGCGGGAGTACAGATACGCAGTATTTT. It is translated as CATSRVASGSTDTQYF.